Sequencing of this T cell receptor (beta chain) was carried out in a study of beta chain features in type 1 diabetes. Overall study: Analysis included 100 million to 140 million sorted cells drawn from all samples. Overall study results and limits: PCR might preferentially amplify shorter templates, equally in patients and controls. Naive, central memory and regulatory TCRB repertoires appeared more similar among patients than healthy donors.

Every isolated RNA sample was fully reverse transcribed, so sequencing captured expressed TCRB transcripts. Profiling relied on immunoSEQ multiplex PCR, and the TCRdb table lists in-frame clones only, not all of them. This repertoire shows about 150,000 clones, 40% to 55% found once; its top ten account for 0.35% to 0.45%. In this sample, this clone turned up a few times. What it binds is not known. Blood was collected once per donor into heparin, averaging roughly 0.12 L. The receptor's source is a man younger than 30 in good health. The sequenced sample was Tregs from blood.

The CDR3 loop is CASSLRGGAGRGNEQFF. CDR3 coding DNA: TGTGCCAGCAGCTTACGGGGCGGGGCGGGACGAGGCAATGAGCAGTTCTTC. The V and J genes are TRBV7-3 and TRBJ2-1, with D perhaps matching TRBD2 (6 bases). The CDR3 runs to 17 residues. V was clipped by 2 bases and J by 6 bases, with 20 bases between them. Germline V gives CDR1 SGHTA, CDR2 FQGTGA.